Listed below are T cell receptor beta chains from one sample, sequenced in a study of OX40 agonist ivuxolimab in advanced cancers. The data were produced by immunoSEQ multiplex PCR, yet TCRdb's version contains in-frame clones alone and is incomplete. Of tens of thousands of clones in the sample, around 85% were seen once. The material was CD4+ or CD8+ T cells sorted from blood, obtained in a trial of the OX40 agonist ivuxolimab. The receptors come from an adult with an advanced solid tumor such as melanoma, head and neck, liver or kidney cancer. Both conserved end residues are part of each CDR3. D genes are given only for firm matches. Some rows have no size entry. The others give once, few or many, or a class for an expanded clone.

clone_size: .; j_call: TRBJ1-1; v_call: TRBV19; d_call: .; cdr3_nt: TGTGCCAGTAGTATGAGGAACACTGAAGCTTTCTTT; cdr3_aa: CASSMRNTEAFF
clone_size: .; j_call: TRBJ2-1; v_call: TRBV6-5; d_call: TRBD2; cdr3_nt: TGTGCCAGCAGTTACTCGCGGGGGAAGTACAATGAGCAGTTCTTC; cdr3_aa: CASSYSRGKYNEQFF
clone_size: .; j_call: TRBJ2-3; v_call: TRBV7-3; d_call: .; cdr3_nt: TGTGCCAGCAGCGTCACAAGCACAGATACGCAGTATTTT; cdr3_aa: CASSVTSTDTQYF
clone_size: .; j_call: TRBJ1-2; v_call: TRBV9; d_call: .; cdr3_nt: TGTGCCAGCAGCGAACAGGGTGGCTACTATGGCTACACCTTC; cdr3_aa: CASSEQGGYYGYTF
clone_size: .; j_call: TRBJ2-1; v_call: TRBV5-5; d_call: TRBD2; cdr3_nt: TGTGCCAGCAGCTTGTCTAGCGGGGGGCCATACAATGAGCAGTTCTTC; cdr3_aa: CASSLSSGGPYNEQFF
clone_size: .; j_call: TRBJ1-3; v_call: TRBV5-1; d_call: .; cdr3_nt: TGCGCCAGCAGCTCAGGGACGGCGACCTCTGGAAACACCATATATTTT; cdr3_aa: CASSSGTATSGNTIYF
clone_size: .; j_call: TRBJ1-1; v_call: TRBV6-5; d_call: .; cdr3_nt: TGTGCCAGCAGCCCCACCCTTGTGCTGAACACTGAAGCTTTCTTT; cdr3_aa: CASSPTLVLNTEAFF
clone_size: .; j_call: TRBJ2-7; v_call: TRBV19; d_call: TRBD2; cdr3_nt: TGTGCCAGTAGCTGGGGGAGCGGGGGTGTCAACGAGCAGTACTTC; cdr3_aa: CASSWGSGGVNEQYF
clone_size: .; j_call: TRBJ1-2; v_call: TRBV19; d_call: .; cdr3_nt: TGTGCCACTTCTTCCGGGACATTCTATGGCTACACCTTC; cdr3_aa: CATSSGTFYGYTF
clone_size: .; j_call: TRBJ2-7; v_call: TRBV30; d_call: TRBD2; cdr3_nt: TGTGCCTGGAGTTCCACCGGGGAGGGGTCCTACGAGCAGTACTTC; cdr3_aa: CAWSSTGEGSYEQYF
clone_size: .; j_call: TRBJ1-1; v_call: TRBV11-2; d_call: TRBD1; cdr3_nt: TGTGCCAGCAGCCGGGACAGCAACACTGAAGCTTTCTTT; cdr3_aa: CASSRDSNTEAFF
clone_size: .; j_call: TRBJ2-7; v_call: TRBV2; d_call: TRBD1; cdr3_nt: TGTGCCAGCCGACCGGGACAGGGAGGCGAGCAGTACTTC; cdr3_aa: CASRPGQGGEQYF
clone_size: .; j_call: TRBJ1-1; v_call: TRBV10-3; d_call: .; cdr3_nt: TGTGCCATCAGTGGGGGGGTATGGAACACTGAAGCTTTCTTT; cdr3_aa: CAISGGVWNTEAFF
clone_size: once; j_call: TRBJ2-7; v_call: TRBV12-5; d_call: .; cdr3_nt: TGTGCTAGTGCCCCCGGGCAGGTTTTCTACGAGCAGTACTTC; cdr3_aa: CASAPGQVFYEQYF
clone_size: .; j_call: TRBJ1-1; v_call: TRBV18; d_call: .; cdr3_nt: TGTGCCAGCTCTCAAATGCAGGGAACGAACACTGAAGCTTTCTTT; cdr3_aa: CASSQMQGTNTEAFF
clone_size: .; j_call: TRBJ1-2; v_call: TRBV30; d_call: TRBD1; cdr3_nt: TGTGCCTGGAGTGTAGACAGGGTCTATGGCTACACCTTC; cdr3_aa: CAWSVDRVYGYTF
clone_size: .; j_call: TRBJ2-7; v_call: TRBV18; d_call: .; cdr3_nt: TGTGCCAGCTCACCACGCAATTTTGGCGAGGCCGCTGAGCAGTACTTC; cdr3_aa: CASSPRNFGEAAEQYF
clone_size: once; j_call: TRBJ2-7; v_call: TRBV6-5; d_call: TRBD1; cdr3_nt: TGTGCCAGCAGTTTCCGGGACAGGGGCCCCTACGAGCAGTACTTC; cdr3_aa: CASSFRDRGPYEQYF
clone_size: .; j_call: TRBJ2-5; v_call: TRBV11-2; d_call: TRBD2; cdr3_nt: TGTGCCAGCAGCTTAGGACTAGCCGGAGAGACCCAGTACTTC; cdr3_aa: CASSLGLAGETQYF
clone_size: .; j_call: TRBJ2-1; v_call: TRBV6-5; d_call: .; cdr3_nt: TGTGCCAGCAGAGGCAGACAAAGCTCCTACAATGAGCAGTTCTTC; cdr3_aa: CASRGRQSSYNEQFF
clone_size: .; j_call: TRBJ2-7; v_call: TRBV27; d_call: .; cdr3_nt: TGTGCCAGCGGTAGGTGGGAGCAGTACTTC; cdr3_aa: CASGRWEQYF
clone_size: .; j_call: TRBJ2-1; v_call: TRBV6-5; d_call: .; cdr3_nt: TGTGCCAGCAGTTACTCGAGAGTCTGGGATGAGCAGTTCTTC; cdr3_aa: CASSYSRVWDEQFF